This is a list of T cell receptor beta chains from one sample in a study of blood T cell repertoires in COVID-19. Assay used: immunoSEQ multiplex PCR; TCRdb lists only in-frame clones, some missing. The sample holds 100,000 to 150,000 clones; over 75% are singletons and the top ten take approximately 2.3%. Sequenced input: peripheral blood. Every receptor here comes from a man in his 70s with active COVID-19. Each CDR3 is given with its conserved first and last residue. The order of the fields is D gene, V gene, clone size, J gene, CDR3 DNA, CDR3 protein. D genes are given only for firm matches. Size tells how often a clone was seen (once, few, many) or the class of an expanded clone, and some rows leave it out.

>NA|TRBV28|NA|TRBJ1-3
TGTGCCAGCAGTTCCCCGGGGGGGGGAAACACCATATATTTT
CASSSPGGGNTIYF
>TRBD2|TRBV2|NA|TRBJ2-7
TGTGCCAGCAGCCCCACTAGCGGGAGGGCCTACGAGCAGTACTTC
CASSPTSGRAYEQYF
>NA|TRBV18|NA|TRBJ1-1
TGTGCCAGCTCACCCGGAACGGGCGGGGGCACTGAAGCTTTCTTT
CASSPGTGGGTEAFF
>NA|TRBV9|NA|TRBJ1-3
TGTGCCAGCAGCGAGGGCCCGGGGGGCTACTCTGGAAACACCATATATTTT
CASSEGPGGYSGNTIYF
>TRBD1|TRBV4-3|NA|TRBJ2-6
TGCGCCAGCAGCCAAGCGGACAGGGGATCTGGGGCCAACGTCCTGACTTTC
CASSQADRGSGANVLTF
>TRBD2|TRBV4-1|NA|TRBJ2-7
TGCGCCAGCAGCCACCATCTAGCGGTAAGCTCCTACGAGCAGTACTTC
CASSHHLAVSSYEQYF
>NA|TRBV12-3/TRBV12-4|NA|TRBJ1-1
TGTGCCAGCAGCAGGGGAATCTTTCAAGCTTTCTTT
CASSRGIFQAFF
>NA|TRBV5-6|once|TRBJ2-7
TGTGCCAGCAGCTTGGGCGGGACCCCCTACGAGCAGTACTTC
CASSLGGTPYEQYF
>NA|TRBV19|NA|TRBJ1-2
TGTGCCAGTAGTATTAAGGGAGTCAACTATGGCTACACCTTC
CASSIKGVNYGYTF
>TRBD2|TRBV7-9|once|TRBJ2-1
TGTGCCAGCCTTGGGACTAGCGGGACCCTTACCTACAATGAGCAGTTCTTC
CASLGTSGTLTYNEQFF
>NA|TRBV28|NA|TRBJ2-2
TGTGCCAGCAGTACGACGACAGCTACCGGGGAGCTGTTTTTT
CASSTTTATGELFF
>TRBD2|TRBV7-2|NA|TRBJ2-3
TGTGCCAGCAGCCCGAGTGGGCTAGCGGGAGCCCCCGGGGCTACGCAGTATTTT
CASSPSGLAGAPGATQYF
>NA|TRBV5-4|NA|TRBJ1-1
TGTGCCAGCAGCTTGAATGCTGGCCTGAACACTGAAGCTTTCTTT
CASSLNAGLNTEAFF
>TRBD2|TRBV2|NA|TRBJ2-7
TGTGCCGGCAGTGATAATCTGGCTAGCGGGGTCTACGAGCAGTACTTC
CAGSDNLASGVYEQYF
>NA|TRBV5-4|once|TRBJ1-4
TGTGCCAGCAGCTTGGGGGGGCATGCCAAGGAACTGTTTTTT
CASSLGGHAKELFF
>NA|TRBV30|NA|TRBJ1-1
TGTGCCTGGAGGGAAAATGGGGCAGGGATGAACACTGAAGCTTTCTTT
CAWRENGAGMNTEAFF
>NA|TRBV7-8|NA|TRBJ2-2
TGTGCCAGCAGCTTACCACAGGGTTTCTCGGACACCGGGGAGCTGTTTTTT
CASSLPQGFSDTGELFF
>NA|TRBV28|NA|TRBJ2-7
TGTGCCAGCAGTTTGGGGGGGCAGGCCTACGAGCAGTACTTC
CASSLGGQAYEQYF
>NA|TRBV2|once|TRBJ2-3
TGTGCCAGCAGTGCGGAGGGGGGGGTTAGCACAGATACGCAGTATTTT
CASSAEGGVSTDTQYF
>NA|TRBV5-1|NA|TRBJ2-7
TGCGCCAGCAGCTTGGGACAGGTTTCCTCCTACGAGCAGTACTTC
CASSLGQVSSYEQYF
>NA|TRBV30|NA|TRBJ2-7
TGTGCCTGGGGAGTGAGAGTCCCACCCTACGAGCAGTACTTC
CAWGVRVPPYEQYF
>TRBD1|TRBV11-3|NA|TRBJ2-2
TGTGCCAGCAGCTTAGGGATGAGGGGGCGTCCCGGGGAGCTGTTTTTT
CASSLGMRGRPGELFF
>NA|TRBV9|NA|TRBJ2-7
TGTGCCAGCAGCGTAGACATAGGGGCCTACGAGCAGTACTTC
CASSVDIGAYEQYF
>TRBD1|TRBV18|NA|TRBJ1-4
TGTGCCAGCTCACCGGACAGGAATACTAATGAAAAACTGTTTTTT
CASSPDRNTNEKLFF
>TRBD1|TRBV28|NA|TRBJ1-1
TGTGCCAGCTCTTTAGGGGGCGTCAAGGGCAACACTGAAGCTTTCTTT
CASSLGGVKGNTEAFF
>TRBD2|TRBV12-3/TRBV12-4|NA|TRBJ2-2
TGTGCCAGCAGCGGACTAGATTGGCTGTTTTTT
CASSGLDWLFF
>NA|TRBV28|NA|TRBJ2-6
TGTGCCAGCAGTCCCGACAGGCCTAGGGGGGCCAACGTCCTGACTTTC
CASSPDRPRGANVLTF
>NA|TRBV30|NA|TRBJ1-1
TGTGCCTGGAACCGAGGGATAACTGAAGCTTTCTTT
CAWNRGITEAFF
>TRBD1|TRBV6-6|NA|TRBJ1-1
TGTGCCAGCAGTTCCTTGACAGGGGGGAGTGCTGAAGCTTTCTTT
CASSSLTGGSAEAFF
>NA|TRBV27|few|TRBJ2-2
TGTGCCAGCAGTTTAGTAGATTTCGCGAACACCGGGGAGCTGTTTTTT
CASSLVDFANTGELFF
>NA|TRBV7-9|NA|TRBJ2-6
TGTGCCAGCAGTTCTAGTGGGGCCAACGTCCTGACTTTC
CASSSSGANVLTF
>NA|TRBV5-1|NA|TRBJ2-1
TGCGCCAGCAGCTTGGTCCCTAGCTCCCCCTCAGGGGACAATGAGCAGTTCTTC
CASSLVPSSPSGDNEQFF
>TRBD2|TRBV5-1|NA|TRBJ2-3
TGCGCCAGCAGCTCGGGACTAGCGAGCACAGATACGCAGTATTTT
CASSSGLASTDTQYF
>TRBD1|TRBV30|NA|TRBJ2-5
TGTGCCTGGAGTGTCGAGGGGGCTAAAGAGACCCAGTACTTC
CAWSVEGAKETQYF
>TRBD1|TRBV6-2/TRBV6-3|NA|TRBJ2-5
TGTGCCAGCAGTCCGGGACAGGTCATGGCAGAGACCCAGTACTTC
CASSPGQVMAETQYF
>TRBD1|TRBV5-5|NA|TRBJ1-2
TGTGCCAGCAGGCCGACAGGGACTAACTATGGCTACACCTTC
CASRPTGTNYGYTF
>NA|TRBV2|NA|TRBJ1-2
TGTGCCAGCAGCCTGGACAAGAACTATGGCTACACCTTC
CASSLDKNYGYTF
>TRBD1|TRBV28|NA|TRBJ1-2
TGTGCCAGCAGTTCGAGGGGGCGCTATGGCTACACCTTC
CASSSRGRYGYTF
>TRBD1|TRBV5-1|NA|TRBJ1-2
TGCGCCAGCAGCACCTCCGGGACAGGGTCTGGCTACACCTTC
CASSTSGTGSGYTF
>NA|TRBV28|NA|TRBJ2-7
TGTGCCAGCAGTCCCCCCCGGACAGCCCCCTACGAGCAGTACTTC
CASSPPRTAPYEQYF
>NA|TRBV2|NA|TRBJ1-2
TGTGCCAGCAGTGTGGACTGGAACTATGGCTACACCTTC
CASSVDWNYGYTF
>TRBD2|TRBV5-1|NA|TRBJ2-1
TGCGCCAGCAGCTTGGAACCTAGCGGGAGTTCCTACAATGAGCAGTTCTTC
CASSLEPSGSSYNEQFF
>NA|TRBV10-3|NA|TRBJ2-7
TGTGCCATCAGTGAGTCGTCGGCAGGGCGCTACGAGCAGTACTTC
CAISESSAGRYEQYF
>TRBD1|TRBV4-1|NA|TRBJ2-3
TGCGCCAGCAGCGGATCAGGGGGTCGAGGCACAGATACGCAGTATTTT
CASSGSGGRGTDTQYF
>TRBD2|TRBV9|once|TRBJ2-1
TGTGCCAGCAGCGCCCCGGGACTAGCGGCGGTTAGCTCCTACAATGAGCAGTTCTTC
CASSAPGLAAVSSYNEQFF
>TRBD2|TRBV7-2|once|TRBJ2-3
TGTGCCAGCAGCTCTCCTAGCGGGATATCTGATACGCAGTATTTT
CASSSPSGISDTQYF
>TRBD1|TRBV28|NA|TRBJ2-3
TGTGCCACCGATCCGGCCACAGGGGGCGGTACGCAGTATTTT
CATDPATGGGTQYF
>NA|TRBV5-1|NA|TRBJ2-7
TGCGCCAGCAGCTTTCAGGGGTCCCCCTACGAGCAGTACTTC
CASSFQGSPYEQYF
>NA|TRBV7-2|NA|TRBJ2-7
TGTGCCAGCAGCTTCCTCTACGAGCAGTACTTC
CASSFLYEQYF
>TRBD1|TRBV18|NA|TRBJ1-5
TGTGCCAGCTCACCCGATGGACAGGTCGGGCAGCCCCAGCATTTT
CASSPDGQVGQPQHF
>NA|TRBV3-1/TRBV3-2|NA|TRBJ1-2
TGTGCCAGCAGCCCCAGCGGAGGAGGGCCCTTTTCCTTC
CASSPSGGGPFSF
>TRBD2|TRBV18|NA|TRBJ2-1
TGTGCCAGCTCACCGCCGGGACTAGCGGGAGGGCCGTGGAATGAGCAGTTCTTC
CASSPPGLAGGPWNEQFF
>NA|TRBV2|NA|TRBJ2-7
TGTGCCAGCAGGGCACAGGGCAGCTCCTACGAGCAGTACTTC
CASRAQGSSYEQYF
>NA|TRBV21-1|NA|TRBJ2-3
TGTGCCAGCAGCAAACTTAGTCAGGGCACAGATACGCAGTATTTT
CASSKLSQGTDTQYF
>TRBD2|TRBV5-8|NA|TRBJ2-7
TGTGCCAGCAGTCAATTGACTAGCGGGATCTCCTACGAGCAGTACTTC
CASSQLTSGISYEQYF
>NA|TRBV6-2/TRBV6-3|NA|TRBJ1-1
TGTGCCAGCAGTTATCCGGGATATGTCAGGGGCCGCATGAACACTGAAGCTTTCTTT
CASSYPGYVRGRMNTEAFF
>NA|TRBV3-1/TRBV3-2|NA|TRBJ1-1
TGTGCCAGCAGCCAAGCCGGGGGACTGAACACTGAAGCTTTCTTT
CASSQAGGLNTEAFF
>TRBD1|TRBV5-1|NA|TRBJ2-5
TGCGCCAGCAGCTTCCAGGGGGCACAAGAGACCCAGTACTTC
CASSFQGAQETQYF
>TRBD2|TRBV27|once|TRBJ2-1
TGTGCCACCGGTCCGGGACTAGCGGGAGCCTGGCAGTTCTTC
CATGPGLAGAWQFF